These T cell receptor beta chains were read from a single sample in a study of T-cell reconstitution after alpha-beta-depleted transplantation in children. TCRdb fed the PCR reads into MiXCR, producing one record per CDR3 protein. The repertoire has hundreds of thousands of distinct CDR3 sequences, 10% to 15% of them found once; the top ten carry over 2%. The sequenced sample was PBMCs, mostly from graft donor cells, obtained 360 days after TCRalphabeta/CD19-depleted stem cell transplant. These TCRs come from a male patient younger than 18 who had a stem cell transplant for acute myeloid leukemia, so the T cells may come from the graft donor. Both conserved end residues are part of each CDR3.

>TRBV11-1|TRBJ2-1
CASSNPVRAYNEQFF
>TRBV12-3/TRBV12-4|TRBJ2-6
CASSLVLGMAGANVLTF
>TRBV11-2|TRBJ2-1
CASSGTQGYNEQFF
>TRBV20-1|TRBJ2-7
CSARKGLADNYEQYF
>TRBV3-1|TRBJ1-2
CASSQDLGDSNYGYTF
>TRBV7-9|TRBJ1-2
CASSILTELNYGYTF
>TRBV20-1|TRBJ2-7
CSARAGEQYF
>TRBV4-2|TRBJ2-6
CASSQDRQGAGGANVLTF
>TRBV3-1|TRBJ1-5
CASSQTIGNQPQHF
>TRBV20-1|TRBJ2-4
CSAKTGFMALAKNIQYF
>TRBV20-1|TRBJ2-3
CSAHSSGRTQYF
>TRBV5-1|TRBJ2-2
CASSPAPGGELFF
>TRBV10-3|TRBJ2-3
CAIRQAGGPDTQYF
>TRBV29-1|TRBJ2-5
CSVSDQETQYF
>TRBV28|TRBJ2-6
CASSYVSSGANVLTF
>TRBV12-3/TRBV12-4|TRBJ1-5
CASSLKGDFYSNQPQHF
>TRBV7-2|TRBJ2-2
CASSLATTGNTGELFF
>TRBV28|TRBJ1-5
CASSLDTYSNQPQHF
>TRBV20-1|TRBJ2-3
CSAVETSAKDTQYF
>TRBV25-1|TRBJ1-1
CASSERTEAFF
>TRBV12-3/TRBV12-4|TRBJ2-2
CASRTVRSGKGTGELFF
>TRBV4-2|TRBJ2-7
CASSQGALSPYEQYF
>TRBV12-5|TRBJ1-1
CASGLGPTSRRNTEAFF
>TRBV29-1|TRBJ1-1
CSASGTFNTEAFF
>TRBV20-1|TRBJ2-7
CSGMDSRTYEQYF
>TRBV4-2|TRBJ2-1
CASSQARGNEQFF
>TRBV21-1|TRBJ2-7
CASSKERMGSRDYLYEQYF
>TRBV9|TRBJ2-1
CASSVVLAGAYNEQFF
>TRBV28|TRBJ2-7
CASSFIRGPYEQYF
>TRBV29-1|TRBJ2-1
CSVEASGPYNEQFF
>TRBV13|TRBJ2-1
CASSRRTSAWGQGEQFF
>TRBV20-1|TRBJ2-7
CSAILAGPYEQYF
>TRBV28|TRBJ2-1
CASSGRPDGNEQFF